This TCR beta chain was captured in a study of cytomegalovirus exposure and HLA in healthy donors. General study results and limits: TCR beta sequences numbering roughly 16,000 were associated with HLA alleles at 0.05 false discovery rate in a later analysis. Fewer N-insertions than the approximately 610-donor mean were reportedly shown by an Asian-associated ancestry cluster in a later analysis.

Only a few counts were recorded for this clone. The target antigen is unknown. Both 60 Vbeta primers and 13 Jbeta primers went into the PCR. Study processing details: Later work found 74 million or so unique TCR beta chains, with around 10 million shared. This table comes from immunoSEQ multiplex PCR, and its TCRdb copy is limited to in-frame clones, with some not included. The V and J calls and clone size were taken over from that table, and D and trimming were inferred from the DNA. The data show roughly 120,000 clones, around 80% seen once. V was trimmed by 6 bases and J by 4 bases, leaving 19 bases between them. Per germline, CDR1 MDHEN and CDR2 SYDVKM. CDR3 length: 16 amino acids.

Sample: PBMCs. This receptor was identified in a man under 40 in good health and CMV-seropositive. The J gene is TRBJ1-3, the V gene TRBV28; the D gene is possibly TRBD1 (6 bases). CDR3 DNA: TGTGCCAGCAGAACAACAGGGTCCAGAGTCGGAAACACCATATATTTT. Translating it yields CASRTTGSRVGNTIYF. The whole variable domain, filled in from reference TRBV28 and TRBJ1-3, reads DVKVTQSSRYLVKRTGEKVFLECVQDMDHENMFWYRQDPGLGLRLIYFSYDVKMKEKGDIPEGYSVSREKKERFSLILESASTNQTSMYLCASRTTGSRVGNTIYFGEGSWLTVV.